The clone carrying this T cell receptor beta chain was observed once. The entry originates in a study of cytomegalovirus exposure and HLA in healthy donors. PCR primers comprised 60 Vbeta and 13 Jbeta primers. TCRdb keeps only in-frame clones here, not all; method: immunoSEQ multiplex PCR. The repertoire holds roughly 120,000 clones, over 60% seen once, with about 3.2% in the top ten. This CDR3 has 15 amino acids. The J segment lost 8 bases and the V segment lost 2 bases, leaving 4 bases of the junction unmatched. The germline CDR1 and CDR2 sequences are LGHNA and YNFKEQ. J is TRBJ2-1 and V is TRBV4-2; TRBD2 agrees at 12 bases. The source of this sequence is a woman aged 55-69 years in good health and CMV-seropositive. Sequencing was performed on PBMCs. CDR3 region: CASSQRASGRDEQFF. The CDR3, as DNA: TGTGCCAGCAGCCAACGGGCTAGCGGGAGGGATGAGCAGTTCTTC.